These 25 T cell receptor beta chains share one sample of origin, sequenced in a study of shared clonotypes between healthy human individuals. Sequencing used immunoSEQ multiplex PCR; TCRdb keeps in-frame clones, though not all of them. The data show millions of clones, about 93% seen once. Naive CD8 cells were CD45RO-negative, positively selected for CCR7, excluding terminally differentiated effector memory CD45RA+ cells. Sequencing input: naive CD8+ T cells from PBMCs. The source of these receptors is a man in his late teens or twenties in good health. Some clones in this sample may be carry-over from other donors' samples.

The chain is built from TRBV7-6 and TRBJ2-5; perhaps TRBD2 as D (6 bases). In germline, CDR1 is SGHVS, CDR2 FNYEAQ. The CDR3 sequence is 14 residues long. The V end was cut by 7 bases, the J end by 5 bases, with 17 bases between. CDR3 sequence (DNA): TGTGCCAGCACCTCAGTTGTCCGGGGGGAGACCCAGTACTTC. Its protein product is CASTSVVRGETQYF.

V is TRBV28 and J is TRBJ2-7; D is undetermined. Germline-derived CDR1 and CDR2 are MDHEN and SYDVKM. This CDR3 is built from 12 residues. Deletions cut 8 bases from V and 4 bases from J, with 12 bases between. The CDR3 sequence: CASAWTVYEQYF. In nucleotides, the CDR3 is TGTGCCAGCGCCTGGACGGTATACGAGCAGTACTTC.

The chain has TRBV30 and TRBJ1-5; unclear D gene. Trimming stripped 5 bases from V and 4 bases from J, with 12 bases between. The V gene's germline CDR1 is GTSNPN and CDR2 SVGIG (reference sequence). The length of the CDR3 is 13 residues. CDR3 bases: TGTGCCTGGGCCTCGGCGACGAATCAGCCCCAGCATTTT. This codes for CAWASATNQPQHF.

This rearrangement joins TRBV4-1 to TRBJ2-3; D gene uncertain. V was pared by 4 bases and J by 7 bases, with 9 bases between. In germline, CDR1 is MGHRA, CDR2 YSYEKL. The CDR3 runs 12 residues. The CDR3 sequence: CASSPSVNTQYF. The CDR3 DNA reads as TGCGCCAGCAGCCCAAGCGTGAATACGCAGTATTTT.

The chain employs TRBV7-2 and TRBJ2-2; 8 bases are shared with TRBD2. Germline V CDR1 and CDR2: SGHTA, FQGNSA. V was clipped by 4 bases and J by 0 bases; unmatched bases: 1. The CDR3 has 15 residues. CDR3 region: CASSSGLANTGELFF. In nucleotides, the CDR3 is TGTGCCAGCAGCTCGGGACTAGCGAACACCGGGGAGCTGTTTTTT.

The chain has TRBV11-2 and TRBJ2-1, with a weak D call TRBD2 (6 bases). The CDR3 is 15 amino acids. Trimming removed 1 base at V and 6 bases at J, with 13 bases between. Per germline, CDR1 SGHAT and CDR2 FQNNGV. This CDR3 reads CASSLVLALANEQFF. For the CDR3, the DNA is TGTGCCAGCAGCTTAGTATTAGCACTAGCCAATGAGCAGTTCTTC.

CDR3 loop: CASSLGAAPHEQYF. CDR3 coding DNA: TGTGCCAGCAGCTTAGGAGCAGCCCCCCACGAGCAGTACTTC. The chain combines TRBV7-9 with TRBJ2-7; unclear D gene. V was cut by 1 base and J by 5 bases, with 12 bases left in between. Germline V gene data show CDR1 as SEHNR and CDR2 as FQNEAQ (reference sequence). This CDR3 contains 14 residues. Complete variable domain (other parts from reference TRBV7-9 and TRBJ2-7): DTGVSQNPRHKITKRGQNVTFRCDPISEHNRLYWYRQTLGQGPEFLTYFQNEAQLEKSRLLSDRFSAERPKGSFSTLEIQRTEQGDSAMYLCASSLGAAPHEQYFGPGTRLTVT.

CDR3 sequence: CASSLALGGDTQYF. The CDR3 bases are TGTGCCAGCAGCTTAGCGCTCGGTGGGGATACGCAGTATTTT. J is TRBJ2-3 and V is TRBV7-8; D is ambiguous. Trimming left V 0 bases short and J 6 bases short, with 10 bases between. The CDR3 extends over 14 amino acids. Germline lookup yields CDR1 SGHVS and CDR2 FQNEAQ.

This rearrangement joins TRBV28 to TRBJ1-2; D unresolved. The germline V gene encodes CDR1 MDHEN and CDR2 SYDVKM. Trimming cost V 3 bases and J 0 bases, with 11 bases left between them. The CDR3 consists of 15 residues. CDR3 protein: CASSFPHAPNYGYTF. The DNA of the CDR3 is TGTGCCAGCAGTTTCCCTCACGCCCCTAACTATGGCTACACCTTC.

CDR3 nucleotides: TGTGCCAGCAGCGTAGGAGTGACAGGGAGTGGCTACACCTTC. Translated, it gives CASSVGVTGSGYTF. The chain is built from TRBV9 and TRBJ1-2; 7 bases fit TRBD1. From germline, CDR1 is SGDLS and CDR2 YYNGEE. V was clipped by 0 bases and J by 7 bases; unmatched bases: 6. The CDR3 has 14 amino acids.

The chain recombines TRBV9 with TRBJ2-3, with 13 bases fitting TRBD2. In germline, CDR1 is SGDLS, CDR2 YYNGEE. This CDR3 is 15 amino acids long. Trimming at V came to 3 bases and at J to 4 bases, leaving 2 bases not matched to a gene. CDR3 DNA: TGTGCCAGCAGCGAGACTAGCGGGAGGTCAGATACGCAGTATTTT. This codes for CASSETSGRSDTQYF.

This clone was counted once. CDR3 sequence: CASSLAPFYEQYF. CDR3 nucleotide sequence: TGTGCCAGCAGCTTAGCTCCTTTCTACGAGCAGTACTTC. The chain has TRBV11-2 and TRBJ2-7; D unclear. V was cut by 1 base and J by 3 bases, with 7 bases left in between. The CDR3 is 13 residues long. Germline-derived CDR1 and CDR2 are SGHAT and FQNNGV.

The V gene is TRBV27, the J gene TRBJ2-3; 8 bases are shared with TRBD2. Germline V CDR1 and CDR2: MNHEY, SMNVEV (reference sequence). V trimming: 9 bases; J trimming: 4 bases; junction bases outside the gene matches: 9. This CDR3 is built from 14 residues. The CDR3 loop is CASHQREPPDTQYF. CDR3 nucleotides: TGTGCCAGTCATCAGCGGGAGCCTCCAGATACGCAGTATTTT.

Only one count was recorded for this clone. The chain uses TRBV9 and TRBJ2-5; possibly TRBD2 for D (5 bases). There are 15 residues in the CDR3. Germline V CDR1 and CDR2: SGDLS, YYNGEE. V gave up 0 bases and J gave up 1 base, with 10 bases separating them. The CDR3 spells CASSVGSGSQETQYF. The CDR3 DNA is TGTGCCAGCAGCGTAGGGTCGGGATCCCAAGAGACCCAGTACTTC.

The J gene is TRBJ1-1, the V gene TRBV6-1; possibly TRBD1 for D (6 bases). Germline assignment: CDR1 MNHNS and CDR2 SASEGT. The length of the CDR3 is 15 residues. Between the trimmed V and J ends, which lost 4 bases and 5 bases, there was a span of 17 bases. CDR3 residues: CASSVSNRAGTEAFF. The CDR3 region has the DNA TGTGCCAGCAGTGTCTCAAACAGGGCTGGGACTGAAGCTTTCTTT.

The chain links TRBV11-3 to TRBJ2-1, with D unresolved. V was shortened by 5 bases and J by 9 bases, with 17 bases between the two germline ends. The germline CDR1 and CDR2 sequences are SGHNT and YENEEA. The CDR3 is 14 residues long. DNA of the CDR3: TGTGCCAGCAGCCAGACTGACCGCTTTGGTGAGCAGTTCTTC. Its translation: CASSQTDRFGEQFF. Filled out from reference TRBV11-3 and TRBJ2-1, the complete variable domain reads EAGVVQSPRYKIIEKKQPVAFWCNPISGHNTLYWYLQNLGQGPELLIRYENEEAVDDSQLPKDRFSAERLKGVDSTLKIQPAELGDSAVYLCASSQTDRFGEQFFGPGTRLTVL.

CDR3 loop: CASSSRDGNSYEQYF. CDR3 nucleotides: TGTGCCAGCAGCAGCAGGGACGGCAACTCCTACGAGCAGTACTTC. The rearrangement joins TRBV11-2 to TRBJ2-7; tentatively, D is TRBD1 or TRBD2 (5 bases each). The V gene lost 5 bases and the J gene lost 0 bases, with 14 bases spanning the gap. The CDR3 contains 15 residues. Per germline, CDR1 SGHAT and CDR2 FQNNGV.

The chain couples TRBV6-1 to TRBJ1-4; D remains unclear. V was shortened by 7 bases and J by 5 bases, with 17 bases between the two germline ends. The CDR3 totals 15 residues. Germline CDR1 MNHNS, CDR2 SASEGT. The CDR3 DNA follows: TGTGCCAGCACCCTCCCTCGGGGAGCAAATGAAAAACTGTTTTTT. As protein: CASTLPRGANEKLFF.

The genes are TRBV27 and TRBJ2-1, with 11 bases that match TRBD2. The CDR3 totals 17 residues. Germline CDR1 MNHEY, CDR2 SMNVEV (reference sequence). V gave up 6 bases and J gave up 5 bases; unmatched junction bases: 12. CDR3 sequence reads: CASSGSSGRAFDNEQFF. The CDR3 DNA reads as TGTGCCAGCAGCGGGAGTAGCGGGAGGGCGTTTGACAATGAGCAGTTCTTC.

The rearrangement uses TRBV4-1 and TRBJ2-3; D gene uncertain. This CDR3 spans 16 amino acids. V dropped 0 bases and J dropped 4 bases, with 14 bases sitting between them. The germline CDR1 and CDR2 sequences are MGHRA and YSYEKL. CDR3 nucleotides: TGCGCCAGCAGCCAAGAAGGCGGCAGGATCTCAGATACGCAGTATTTT. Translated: CASSQEGGRISDTQYF.

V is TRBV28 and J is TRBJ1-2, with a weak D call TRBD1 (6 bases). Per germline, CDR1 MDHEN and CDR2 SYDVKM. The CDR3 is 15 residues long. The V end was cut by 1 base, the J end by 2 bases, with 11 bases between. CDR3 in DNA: TGTGCCAGCAGTTTATCCACCGGGACAAACTATGGCTACACCTTC. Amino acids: CASSLSTGTNYGYTF.

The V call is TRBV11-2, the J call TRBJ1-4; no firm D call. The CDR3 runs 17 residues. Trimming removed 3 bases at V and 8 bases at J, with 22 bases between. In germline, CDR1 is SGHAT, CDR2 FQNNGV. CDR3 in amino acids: CASSFNMIEPHEEKLFF. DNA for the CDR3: TGTGCCAGCAGCTTCAATATGATCGAGCCTCATGAGGAAAAACTGTTTTTT.

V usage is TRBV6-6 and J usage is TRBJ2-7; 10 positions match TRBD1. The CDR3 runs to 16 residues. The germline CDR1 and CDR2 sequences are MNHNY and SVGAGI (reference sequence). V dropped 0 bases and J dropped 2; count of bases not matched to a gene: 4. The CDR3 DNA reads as TGTGCCAGCAGTTACTCAGGGACAGGGGTAACCTACGAGCAGTACTTC. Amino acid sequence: CASSYSGTGVTYEQYF.

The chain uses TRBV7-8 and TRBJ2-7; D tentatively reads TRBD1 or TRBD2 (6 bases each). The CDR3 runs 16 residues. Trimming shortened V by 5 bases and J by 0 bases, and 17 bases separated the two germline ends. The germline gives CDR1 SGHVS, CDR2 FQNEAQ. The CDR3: CASSLIGGTGSYEQYF. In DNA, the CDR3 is TGTGCCAGCAGCCTCATAGGGGGGACCGGCTCCTACGAGCAGTACTTC.

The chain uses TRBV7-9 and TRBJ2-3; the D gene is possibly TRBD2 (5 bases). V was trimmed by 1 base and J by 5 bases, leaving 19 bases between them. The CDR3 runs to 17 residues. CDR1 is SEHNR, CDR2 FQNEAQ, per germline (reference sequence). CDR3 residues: CASSLGDEGSHRDTQYF. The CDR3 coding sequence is TGTGCCAGCAGCTTAGGCGACGAAGGGAGCCACAGAGATACGCAGTATTTT.